The 6 T cell receptor beta chains presented below share a single source sample, sequenced in a study of monozygotic twins with inflammatory bowel disease. TCRdb re-called the 5' RACE reads, yielding one record per CDR3 amino acid sequence without DNA. The sample's table shows approximately 400,000 distinct CDR3 sequences. The sample was blood. These TCRs come from a human donor with ulcerative colitis or Crohn's disease, or a healthy co-twin of an affected twin (not recorded which).

The V gene is TRBV5-3, the J gene TRBJ1-1; TCRdb's assignment of TRBD1 cannot be checked, as there is no DNA. TRBV5-3 is marked as an open reading frame, function uncertain. This CDR3 has 19 residues. CDR3 residues: CARSLKPHLDRRMVGEAFF.

The gene calls are TRBV27 and TRBJ1-2. The CDR3 sequence is 13 residues long. CDR1 is MNHEY and CDR2 is SMNVEV in the germline V gene (reference sequence). The chain's CDR3 is CASSFSISYGYTF.

The chain uses TRBV4-2 and TRBJ2-2; the D call from TCRdb, TRBD2, cannot be confirmed without DNA. The CDR3 covers 19 residues. Germline V CDR1 and CDR2: LGHNA, YNFKEQ. The CDR3 protein is CASSPAELAGGMFTGELFF.

The chain recombines TRBV3-1 with TRBJ2-1; TCRdb's D gene call, TRBD1, goes unchecked for lack of DNA. Germline V gene data show CDR1 as LGHDT and CDR2 as YNNKEL (reference sequence). CDR3 length equals 15 residues. The CDR3 reads CASSQGTGSGGEQFF.

The chain uses TRBV16 and TRBJ1-1; TCRdb proposes TRBD1, but this gene call is untestable without DNA. The CDR3 totals 15 residues. Germline assignment: CDR1 KGHSY and CDR2 FQNENV. This CDR3 reads CASSQFGGVMGEAFF.

This sequence joins TRBV6-1 and TRBJ2-7; TCRdb's assignment of TRBD2 cannot be checked, as there is no DNA. The CDR3 consists of 14 residues. Looked up from germline, CDR1 is MNHNS and CDR2 is SASEGT. CDR3 sequence reads: CASSQLNGAGVTYF.